Listed below are T cell receptor beta chains from one sample, sequenced in a study of cytomegalovirus exposure and HLA in healthy donors. TCRdb's table, derived via immunoSEQ multiplex PCR, lists solely in-frame clones and lacks some. The sample has 180,000 or so clones, roughly 80% seen once; the top ten hold approximately 1.4%. The sequenced sample was PBMCs. All receptors come from a man aged 35-49 years in good health and CMV-seronegative. The CDR3 runs from the conserved cysteine through the conserved F or W. The D gene is left open where the match is weak. The size entry is marked missing in some rows and otherwise reads once, few, many or a size class.

>-|TRBJ1-5|-|TRBV6-6
TGTGCCAGCGGAGGGGGCAATCAGCCCCAGCATTTT
CASGGGNQPQHF
>-|TRBJ2-3|-|TRBV6-1
TGTGCCAGCAGTGAAAGGGCGGGGGCCTACACAGATACGCAGTATTTT
CASSERAGAYTDTQYF
>TRBD1|TRBJ2-7|-|TRBV6-1
TGTGCCAGCAGTGAAAGACAGGGGGCCGAGCAGTACTTC
CASSERQGAEQYF
>TRBD1|TRBJ1-2|-|TRBV28
TGTGCCAGCAGTTCCGGACAGGCGCTATATGGCTACACCTTC
CASSSGQALYGYTF
>-|TRBJ2-7|-|TRBV18
TGTGCCAGCTCACCCTCCGGGGGGCCCAGCAACGAGCAGTACTTC
CASSPSGGPSNEQYF
>TRBD1|TRBJ2-3|-|TRBV11-2
TGTGCCAGCAGCTATACAGGGGGCTCAGATACGCAGTATTTT
CASSYTGGSDTQYF
>TRBD2|TRBJ2-1|once|TRBV2
TGTGCCAGCAGCGCCTGGACTAGCGGGTACAATGAGCAGTTCTTC
CASSAWTSGYNEQFF
>-|TRBJ1-4|-|TRBV6-1
TGTGCCAGCAGTGGCGACAAGGGGGATGAAAAACTGTTTTTT
CASSGDKGDEKLFF
>-|TRBJ1-2|-|TRBV28
TGTGCCAGCAGCCTAACAGAGAACTATGGCTACACCTTC
CASSLTENYGYTF
>TRBD1|TRBJ1-2|once|TRBV7-8
TGTGCCAGCAGCTTAGGACAGGGGGCGCCCCCAGCAGTCTATGGCTACACCTTC
CASSLGQGAPPAVYGYTF
>-|TRBJ2-5|few|TRBV11-3
TGTGCCAGCAGCCCGCAGGCAGGCGCGCAAGAGACCCAGTACTTC
CASSPQAGAQETQYF
>-|TRBJ2-5|-|TRBV9
TGTGCCAGCAGCCTTCGTTTGGGGCGGGAGACCCAGTACTTC
CASSLRLGRETQYF
>TRBD2|TRBJ2-1|-|TRBV6-5
TGTGCCAGCAGTTACACGTCGGCTAGCGGTAGCAATGAGCAGTTCTTC
CASSYTSASGSNEQFF
>-|TRBJ2-4|-|TRBV30
TGTGCCTGGAGTGTAAAGGGGTCAAGAACCAAAAACATTCAGTACTTC
CAWSVKGSRTKNIQYF
>-|TRBJ1-1|-|TRBV9
TGTGCCAGCAGCTCAGGGCGCACTATGAACACTGAAGCTTTCTTT
CASSSGRTMNTEAFF
>TRBD1|TRBJ1-4|-|TRBV6-5
TGTGCCAGCAGTTACCCCTTGGGACAGGGGGGTGAAAAACTGTTTTTT
CASSYPLGQGGEKLFF
>-|TRBJ2-1|-|TRBV5-1
TGCGCCAGCAGCTTGGAGGACAGAGCTCCTGAGCAGTTCTTC
CASSLEDRAPEQFF
>-|TRBJ1-3|-|TRBV9
TGTGCCAGCAGCCCCTATGTGGGAGCGGGGGCATCTGGAAACACCATATATTTT
CASSPYVGAGASGNTIYF
>-|TRBJ1-1|-|TRBV4-1
TGCGCCAGCAGCCCCGCCGGGGGCACTGAAGCTTTCTTT
CASSPAGGTEAFF
>-|TRBJ1-1|once|TRBV27
TGTGCCAGCTGGGCGCCCCACCCCAACACTGAAGCTTTCTTT
CASWAPHPNTEAFF
>TRBD1|TRBJ1-5|-|TRBV15
TGTGCCACCAGCAGAGCTGGGGGACAGTATCAGCCCCAGCATTTT
CATSRAGGQYQPQHF
>TRBD1|TRBJ1-4|few|TRBV28
TGTGCCAGCAGTATCACAGGGGTCTGGGGCAATGAAAAACTGTTTTTT
CASSITGVWGNEKLFF
>TRBD2|TRBJ2-1|-|TRBV5-1
TGCGCCAGCAGCCGTATTACTAGCGGGAGAGATGAGCAGTTCTTC
CASSRITSGRDEQFF
>TRBD2|TRBJ2-5|once|TRBV4-2
TGTGCCAGCAGCCAGGGGGGAGGGAGGGAGACCCAGTACTTC
CASSQGGGRETQYF
>TRBD2|TRBJ2-4|-|TRBV7-8
TGTGCCAGCAGCTTATATGTGTCGGGACTAGTGAGACCAAACATTCAGTACTTC
CASSLYVSGLVRPNIQYF
>TRBD1|TRBJ1-4|-|TRBV7-2
TGTGCCAGCAGCGTCAGACAGGGCGCAACTAATGAAAAACTGTTTTTT
CASSVRQGATNEKLFF
>TRBD1|TRBJ2-7|-|TRBV6-1
TGTGCCAGCAGTGGGGGACAGGGGGCGCGTTACGAGCAGTACTTC
CASSGGQGARYEQYF
>TRBD2|TRBJ2-2|-|TRBV5-5
TGTGCCAGCAGCTTTCTAAGCGGGGGGGGTGACACCGGGGAGCTGTTTTTT
CASSFLSGGGDTGELFF
>-|TRBJ2-3|-|TRBV27
TGTGCCAGCAGTTTAGGCCCGGGACAAACAGATACGCAGTATTTT
CASSLGPGQTDTQYF
>-|TRBJ2-7|-|TRBV28
TGTGCCAGCAGTTTTCTTATTTCTATTGTCGAGCAGTACTTC
CASSFLISIVEQYF
>TRBD2|TRBJ2-2|-|TRBV5-1
TGCGCCAGCAGCACTCCCGGGACTAGCGGGGGCACCGGGGAGCTGTTTTTT
CASSTPGTSGGTGELFF
>TRBD2|TRBJ2-4|-|TRBV30
TGTGCCTGGAGTGAGACTAGCGGATTAAACATTCAGTACTTC
CAWSETSGLNIQYF
>-|TRBJ2-7|-|TRBV9
TGTGCCAGCAGCGTAGTGGCAGGGATGGCCGAGCAGTACTTC
CASSVVAGMAEQYF
>TRBD2|TRBJ2-7|few|TRBV7-3
TGTGCCAGCAGCTTATTTGGGGCGGGAGTAGTTTACGAGCAGTACTTC
CASSLFGAGVVYEQYF
>-|TRBJ2-7|-|TRBV10-2
TGCGCCAGCGGTTATAGTGCATACGAGCAGTACTTC
CASGYSAYEQYF
>-|TRBJ2-3|-|TRBV7-9
TGTGCCAGCAGCTTTATCTCGGTCGGCACAGATACGCAGTATTTT
CASSFISVGTDTQYF
>-|TRBJ2-7|-|TRBV11-3
TGTGCCAGCGGGGCAGGGGAGCGCTACGAGCAGTACTTC
CASGAGERYEQYF
>TRBD1|TRBJ1-1|-|TRBV7-9
TGTGCCAGCAGTAACCCGACAGGGCCCCTTGATGAAGCTTTCTTT
CASSNPTGPLDEAFF
>-|TRBJ2-7|-|TRBV28
TGTGCCAGCAGCCTGAGACAAGGTTCCTACGAGCAGTACTTC
CASSLRQGSYEQYF
>TRBD1|TRBJ2-7|-|TRBV29-1
TGCAGCGTTGGGACAGGGCCTTACGAGCAGTACTTC
CSVGTGPYEQYF
>-|TRBJ1-4|-|TRBV11-3
TGTGCCAGCAGCCATCCGGCCGGGTTCTATGAAAAACTGTTTTTT
CASSHPAGFYEKLFF
>-|TRBJ1-1|-|TRBV9
TGTGCCAGCAGCGTAGGGGCGGACTACACGAACACTGAAGCTTTCTTT
CASSVGADYTNTEAFF
>TRBD2|TRBJ2-3|-|TRBV5-5
TGTGCCAGCAGGTCTGAACTAGCGGGGGGTATCCCAGATACGCAGTATTTT
CASRSELAGGIPDTQYF
>TRBD1|TRBJ2-3|-|TRBV15
TGTGCCACCAGCAGAGCCCGGACAGGGGGGACAGATACGCAGTATTTT
CATSRARTGGTDTQYF
>-|TRBJ2-7|-|TRBV9
TGTGCCAGCAGCGAGGGGGGAGGGCTCCCCTACGAGCAGTACTTC
CASSEGGGLPYEQYF